The 7 T cell receptor beta chains listed next were all sequenced from one sample in a study of OX40 agonist ivuxolimab in advanced cancers. Profiled with immunoSEQ multiplex PCR; TCRdb holds only in-frame clones, not every one. The repertoire consists of fewer than 80,000 clones, with less than 85% occurring once and the leading ten covering 3.5% to 4.5%. Sequenced here: CD4+ or CD8+ T cells sorted from blood, sampled in a trial of the OX40 agonist ivuxolimab. These receptor sequences come from an adult with an advanced solid tumor such as melanoma, head and neck, liver or kidney cancer.

This chain links TRBV7-3 with TRBJ2-5; possible D gene TRBD2, 6 bases. V dropped 2 bases and J dropped 5 bases, with 9 bases sitting between them. In germline, CDR1 is SGHTA, CDR2 FQGTGA. The CDR3 totals 13 residues. This chain's CDR3 is CASSLWEEETQYF. The CDR3 DNA sequence: TGTGCCAGCAGCTTATGGGAGGAGGAGACCCAGTACTTC.

The chain combines TRBV5-4 with TRBJ2-5; perhaps TRBD1 as D (5 bases). V was trimmed by 4 bases and J by 6 bases, leaving 13 bases between them. This CDR3 is 13 amino acids long. Per the germline V gene, CDR1 is SGHNT and CDR2 is YYREEE (reference sequence). In DNA form, the CDR3 reads TGTGCCAGCAGCCTCCAAGGGGTACAGACCCAGTACTTC. This gives the protein CASSLQGVQTQYF. The full variable domain, its missing parts supplied by reference TRBV5-4 and TRBJ2-5, is ETGVTQSPTHLIKTRGQQVTLRCSSQSGHNTVSWYQQALGQGPQFIFQYYREEENGRGNFPPRFSGLQFPNYSSELNVNALELDDSALYLCASSLQGVQTQYFGPGTRLLVL.

This rearrangement joins TRBV18 to TRBJ2-7, with a weak D call TRBD2 (5 bases). Trimming removed 6 bases from V and 5 bases from J, with 17 bases in between. CDR3 size: 14 residues. Germline CDR1 reads KGHSH; CDR2 reads LQKENI. The CDR3 region is CASSRARTSDEQYF. The CDR3 region has the DNA TGTGCCAGCTCCCGGGCAAGGACTTCGGACGAGCAGTACTTC.

The chain carries TRBV6-5 and TRBJ1-4; 9 positions agree with TRBD1. The V gene's germline CDR1 is MNHEY and CDR2 SVGAGI. V gave up 6 bases and J gave up 5 bases; unmatched junction bases: 4. The CDR3 covers 14 residues. For the CDR3, the DNA is TGTGCCAGCAGAAACAGGGGGCGAAATGAAAAACTGTTTTTT. Translated, it gives CASRNRGRNEKLFF.

The chain joins TRBV19 to TRBJ2-1; D is ambiguous. This CDR3 comprises 16 residues. V lost 0 bases, J lost 1 base, and 10 bases lay in between. CDR1 and CDR2 from the germline V gene are LNHDA and SQIVND (reference sequence). CDR3 in amino acids: CASSIDGGGSYNEQFF. In DNA form, the CDR3 reads TGTGCCAGTAGTATAGATGGTGGCGGTTCCTACAATGAGCAGTTCTTC.

The chain has TRBV5-1 and TRBJ1-5; the D gene is possibly TRBD1 (5 bases). V was cut by 0 bases and J by 3 bases, with 10 bases left in between. Germline V gene sequence: CDR1 SGHRS, CDR2 YFSETQ. The CDR3 covers 15 residues. CDR3 coding DNA: TGCGCCAGCAGCTTGGGGTCAGGGATCAATCAGCCCCAGCATTTT. Protein product: CASSLGSGINQPQHF.

This clone was seen a handful of times. V gene TRBV27 combines with J gene TRBJ1-3; D unresolved. Germline-derived CDR1 and CDR2 are MNHEY and SMNVEV (reference sequence). This CDR3 spans 16 amino acids. V lost 6 bases, J lost 2 bases, and 17 bases lay in between. For the CDR3, the DNA is TGTGCCAGCAGCGCTTCAGGAAGTAGAACTGGAAACACCATATATTTT. As protein: CASSASGSRTGNTIYF.